The clone carrying this TCR beta chain was seen ten or more times. These data are taken from a study of regulatory T cells in long-lasting Graves disease. Sample time point: newly diagnosed GD, antithyroid drugs for less than 3 months. PBMC RNA served as the TCR library source. Through Arm-PCR of CDR3 regions and iRepertoire HTBI primers, TCR beta libraries were built. TCRdb re-called the multiplex PCR reads with MiXCR, one entry per CDR3 protein. The data show hundreds of thousands of distinct CDR3 sequences, 16% seen once. These data also featured in a second study, about T cells in Graves' hyperthyroidism and ophthalmopathy.

This specimen was peripheral blood mononuclear cells (PBMCs), taken at new diagnosis, from a patient treated with antithyroid drugs. The clonotype was recovered from a man aged 35-49 years with Graves disease.

The CDR3 nucleotides are TGTGCCAGCAGCTTACACGGGGGGGCCTACAATGAGCAGTTCTTC. Its translation is CASSLHGGAYNEQFF. The chain uses TRBV7-9 and TRBJ2-1; 8 bases fit TRBD2. The germline V gene encodes CDR1 SEHNR and CDR2 FQNEAQ (reference sequence). J lost 2 bases, V lost 2 bases, and 2 bases had no gene match. The length of the CDR3 is 15 residues. Full variable domain (rest looked up from reference TRBV7-9 and TRBJ2-1): DTGVSQNPRHKITKRGQNVTFRCDPISEHNRLYWYRQTLGQGPEFLTYFQNEAQLEKSRLLSDRFSAERPKGSFSTLEIQRTEQGDSAMYLCASSLHGGAYNEQFFGPGTRLTVL.